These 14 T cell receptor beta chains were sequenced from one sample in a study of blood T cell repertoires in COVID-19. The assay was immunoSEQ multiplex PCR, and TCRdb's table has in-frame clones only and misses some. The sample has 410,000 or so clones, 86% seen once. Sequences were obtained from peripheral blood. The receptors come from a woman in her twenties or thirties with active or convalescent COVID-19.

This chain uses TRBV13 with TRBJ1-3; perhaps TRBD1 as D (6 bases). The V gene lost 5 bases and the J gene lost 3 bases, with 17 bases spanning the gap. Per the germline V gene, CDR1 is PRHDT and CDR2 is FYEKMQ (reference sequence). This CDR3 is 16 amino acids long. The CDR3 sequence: CASSPQGSMRGNTIYF. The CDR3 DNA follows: TGTGCCAGCAGCCCACAGGGCTCTATGCGTGGAAACACCATATATTTT.

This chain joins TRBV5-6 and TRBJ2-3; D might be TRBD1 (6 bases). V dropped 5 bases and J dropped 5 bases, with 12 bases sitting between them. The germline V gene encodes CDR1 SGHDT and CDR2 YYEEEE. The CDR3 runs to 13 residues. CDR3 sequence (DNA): TGTGCCAGCAGTGTGAAGGGGGTAGATACGCAGTATTTT. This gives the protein CASSVKGVDTQYF.

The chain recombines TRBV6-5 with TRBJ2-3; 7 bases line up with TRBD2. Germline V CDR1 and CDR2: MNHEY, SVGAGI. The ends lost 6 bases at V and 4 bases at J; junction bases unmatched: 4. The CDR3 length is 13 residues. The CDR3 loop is CASRGLSPDTQYF. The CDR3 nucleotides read TGTGCCAGCAGGGGACTATCCCCAGATACGCAGTATTTT.

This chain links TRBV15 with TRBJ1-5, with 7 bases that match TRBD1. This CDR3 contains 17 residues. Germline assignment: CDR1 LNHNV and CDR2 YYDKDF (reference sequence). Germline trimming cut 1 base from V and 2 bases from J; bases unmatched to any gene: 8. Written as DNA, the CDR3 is TGTGCCACCAGCAGAGGCCGACAGGGCGAGGGCAATCAGCCCCAGCATTTT. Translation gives CATSRGRQGEGNQPQHF. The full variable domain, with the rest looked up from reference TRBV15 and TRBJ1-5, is DAMVIQNPRYQVTQFGKPVTLSCSQTLNHNVMYWYQQKSSQAPKLLFHYYDKDFNNEADTPDNFQSRRPNTSFCFLDIRSPGLGDTAMYLCATSRGRQGEGNQPQHFGDGTRLSIL.

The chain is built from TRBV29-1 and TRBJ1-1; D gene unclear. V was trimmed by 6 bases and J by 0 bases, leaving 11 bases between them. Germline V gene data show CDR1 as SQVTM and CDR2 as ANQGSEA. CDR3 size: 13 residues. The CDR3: CSVQRNLNTEAFF. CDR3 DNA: TGCAGCGTACAGAGAAACTTGAACACTGAAGCTTTCTTT.

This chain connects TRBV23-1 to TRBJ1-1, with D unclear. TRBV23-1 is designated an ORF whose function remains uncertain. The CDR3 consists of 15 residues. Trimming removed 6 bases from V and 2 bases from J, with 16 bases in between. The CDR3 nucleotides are TGCGCCAGCAGCCACCACGGAGAAACCAACACTGAAGCTTTCTTT. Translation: CASSHHGETNTEAFF.

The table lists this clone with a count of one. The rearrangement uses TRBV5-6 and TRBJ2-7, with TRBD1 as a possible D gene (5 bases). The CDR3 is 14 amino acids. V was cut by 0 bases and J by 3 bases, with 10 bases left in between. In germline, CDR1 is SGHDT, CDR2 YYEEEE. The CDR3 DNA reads TGTGCCAGCAGCTTGGTTGGGGCGGACTACGAGCAGTACTTC. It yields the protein CASSLVGADYEQYF. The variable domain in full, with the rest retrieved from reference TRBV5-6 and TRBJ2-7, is DAGVTQSPTHLIKTRGQQVTLRCSPKSGHDTVSWYQQALGQGPQFIFQYYEEEERQRGNFPDRFSGHQFPNYSSELNVNALLLGDSALYLCASSLVGADYEQYFGPGTRLTVT.

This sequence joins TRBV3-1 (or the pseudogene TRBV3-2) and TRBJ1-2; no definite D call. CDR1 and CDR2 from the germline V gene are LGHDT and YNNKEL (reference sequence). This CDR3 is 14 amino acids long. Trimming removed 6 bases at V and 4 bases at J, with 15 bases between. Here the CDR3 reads CASRTIGDSYGYTF. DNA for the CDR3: TGTGCCAGCAGAACTATTGGAGACTCCTATGGCTACACCTTC.

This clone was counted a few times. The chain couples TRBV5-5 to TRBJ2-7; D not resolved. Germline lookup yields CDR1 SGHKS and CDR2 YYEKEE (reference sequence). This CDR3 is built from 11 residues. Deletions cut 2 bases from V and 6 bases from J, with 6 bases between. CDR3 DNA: TGTGCCAGCAGCTTCAGTGGCGAGCAGTACTTC. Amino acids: CASSFSGEQYF. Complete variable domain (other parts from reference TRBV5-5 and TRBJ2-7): DAGVTQSPTHLIKTRGQQVTLRCSPISGHKSVSWYQQVLGQGPQFIFQYYEKEERGRGNFPDRFSARQFPNYSSELNVNALLLGDSALYLCASSFSGEQYFGPGTRLTVT.

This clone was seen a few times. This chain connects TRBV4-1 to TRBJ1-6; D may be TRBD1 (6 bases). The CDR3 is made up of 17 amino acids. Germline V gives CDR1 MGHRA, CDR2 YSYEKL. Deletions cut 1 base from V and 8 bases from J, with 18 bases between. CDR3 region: CASSQGGRPNSDSPLHF. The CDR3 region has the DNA TGCGCCAGCAGCCAAGGGGGGCGACCTAACTCGGATTCACCCCTCCACTTT.

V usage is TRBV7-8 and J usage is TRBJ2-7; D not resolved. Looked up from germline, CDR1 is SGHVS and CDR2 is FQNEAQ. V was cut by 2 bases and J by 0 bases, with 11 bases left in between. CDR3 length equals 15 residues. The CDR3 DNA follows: TGTGCCAGCAGCTTAAACAACCTCCCCTCCTACGAGCAGTACTTC. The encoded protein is CASSLNNLPSYEQYF.

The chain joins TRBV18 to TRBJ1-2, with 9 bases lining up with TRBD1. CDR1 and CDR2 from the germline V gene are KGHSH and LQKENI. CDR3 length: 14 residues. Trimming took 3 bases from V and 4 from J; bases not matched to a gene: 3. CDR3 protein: CASSPGQGGYGYTF. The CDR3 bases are TGTGCCAGCTCACCGGGACAGGGTGGCTATGGCTACACCTTC.

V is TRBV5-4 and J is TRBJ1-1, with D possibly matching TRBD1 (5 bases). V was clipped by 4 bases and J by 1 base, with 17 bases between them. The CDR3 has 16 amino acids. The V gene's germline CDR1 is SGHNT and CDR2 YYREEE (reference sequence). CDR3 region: CASSPLGPGGNTEAFF. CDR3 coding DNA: TGTGCCAGCAGCCCTTTGGGGCCGGGGGGGAACACTGAAGCTTTCTTT.

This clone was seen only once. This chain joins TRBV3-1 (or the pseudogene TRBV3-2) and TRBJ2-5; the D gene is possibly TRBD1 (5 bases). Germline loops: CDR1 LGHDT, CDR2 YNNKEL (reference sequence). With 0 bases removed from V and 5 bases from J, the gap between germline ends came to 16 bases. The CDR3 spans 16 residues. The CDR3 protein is CASSQELVGPWETQYF. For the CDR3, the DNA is TGTGCCAGCAGCCAAGAACTTGTGGGGCCGTGGGAGACCCAGTACTTC.